Listed here are 15 T cell receptor beta chains from one sample, sequenced in a study of blood T cell repertoires in COVID-19. TCRdb's table, derived via immunoSEQ multiplex PCR, lists solely in-frame clones and lacks some. The sample holds about 60,000 clones, around 90% seen once. Sequencing was carried out using peripheral blood. These receptors came from a man aged 60 to 75 with acute or convalescent COVID-19.

This clone was detected a few times. The CDR3 loop reads CASSRGTSGRWTDTQYF. Here the CDR3 DNA reads TGCGCCAGCAGCCGCGGGACTAGCGGGAGATGGACAGATACGCAGTATTTT. The rearrangement joins TRBV4-1 to TRBJ2-3, with 14 bases matching TRBD2. CDR3 length: 17 residues. The junction had 6 bases not matched to a gene; V was cut back by 4 bases and J by 3 bases. Per germline, CDR1 MGHRA and CDR2 YSYEKL.

The chain links TRBV10-3 to TRBJ1-3; D might be TRBD1 (5 bases). This CDR3 spans 14 amino acids. Germline values: CDR1 ENHRY, CDR2 SYGVKD. V lost 6 bases to trimming and J lost 0 bases, with 9 bases between them. CDR3 sequence (DNA): TGTGCCATCAGCGATGACAGCTCTGGAAACACCATATATTTT. Translated: CAISDDSSGNTIYF.

Details on this clone: The junction departs from the called germline gene at one end, perhaps through a read error. The chain uses TRBV12-3 or TRBV12-4 and TRBJ1-1; D uncertain. This CDR3 has 13 residues. The CDR3 loop is CASSFGENTKAFF. The DNA of the CDR3 is TGTGCCAGCAGTTTTGGAGAGAACACTAAAGCTTTCTTT.

CDR3 coding DNA: TGCGCCAGCAGCTGGTCTAGTTCCTCACTGGCCTACGAGCAGTACTTC. Encoded protein: CASSWSSSSLAYEQYF. The genes are TRBV5-1 and TRBJ2-7; D call uncertain. Germline V gives CDR1 SGHRS, CDR2 YFSETQ. This CDR3 has 16 amino acids. With 3 bases removed from V and 2 bases from J, the gap between germline ends came to 18 bases.

The chain couples TRBV7-9 to TRBJ2-3; a weak D match, TRBD1 (6 bases). Germline-derived CDR1 and CDR2 are SEHNR and FQNEAQ (reference sequence). With 7 bases removed from V and 6 bases from J, the gap between germline ends came to 35 bases. The CDR3 is 20 residues long. The CDR3 here is CASTLIGGPRGAEILDTQYF. For the CDR3, the DNA is TGTGCCAGCACCCTGATAGGGGGACCCAGGGGCGCGGAGATACTTGATACGCAGTATTTT.

Of note for this clone: The sample carries other DNA sequences with the same CDR3. V is TRBV19 and J is TRBJ2-7; 10 nucleotides agree with TRBD1. The CDR3 has 15 amino acids. CDR1 LNHDA and CDR2 SQIVND come from the germline V gene (reference sequence). V dropped 6 bases and J dropped 2; count of bases not matched to a gene: 7. Written as DNA, the CDR3 is TGTGCCAGTAGCGACCCGGGACAGGGGACCTACGAGCAGTACTTC. This sequence encodes CASSDPGQGTYEQYF.

The rearrangement links TRBV24-1 to TRBJ2-6; 7 bases are a match to TRBD2. The CDR3 consists of 16 residues. CDR1 and CDR2 from the germline V gene are KGHDR and SFDVKD. With 4 bases clipped from V and 1 base from J, the junction kept 3 bases outside the gene matches. The chain's CDR3 is CATSDRTSSGANVLTF. CDR3 coding DNA: TGTGCCACCAGTGACCGGACTAGTTCTGGGGCCAACGTCCTGACTTTC.

This clone has only one observation. The V call is TRBV2, the J call TRBJ2-5; no reliable D call. Per germline, CDR1 SNHLY and CDR2 FYNNEI. The CDR3 runs to 14 residues. V lost 5 bases to trimming and J lost 5 bases, with 15 bases between them. CDR3 sequence: CASSKTTAGETQYF. CDR3 coding DNA: TGTGCCAGCAGTAAAACGACGGCCGGGGAGACCCAGTACTTC.

This rearrangement joins TRBV27 to TRBJ1-2, with D perhaps TRBD1 (6 bases). Between the trimmed V and J ends, which lost 6 bases and 3 bases, there was a span of 17 bases. Germline V gene data show CDR1 as MNHEY and CDR2 as SMNVEV (reference sequence). This CDR3 has 15 residues. The CDR3 region has the DNA TGTGCCAGCAGCCCACGGGGGGGCTCACACTATGGCTACACCTTC. This sequence encodes CASSPRGGSHYGYTF.

The CDR3, as DNA: TGTGCCCGAAAATGTCCGGGGTCCTCCTATGGCTACACCTTC. This translates into CARKCPGSSYGYTF. This sequence joins TRBV21-1 and TRBJ1-2. TRBV21-1 is assigned pseudogene status. There are 14 residues in the CDR3.

This clone was detected only a few times. V gene TRBV28 combines with J gene TRBJ1-1; D unresolved. The V gene's germline CDR1 is MDHEN and CDR2 SYDVKM. Trimming removed 6 bases at V and 3 bases at J, with 11 bases between. This CDR3 contains 13 residues. CDR3 coding DNA: TGTGCCAGCAGGTCCGGGAGCTACACTGAAGCTTTCTTT. Its protein product is CASRSGSYTEAFF. Looking up the rest from reference TRBV28 and TRBJ1-1 gives the full variable domain: DVKVTQSSRYLVKRTGEKVFLECVQDMDHENMFWYRQDPGLGLRLIYFSYDVKMKEKGDIPEGYSVSREKKERFSLILESASTNQTSMYLCASRSGSYTEAFFGQGTRLTVV.

The chain uses TRBV7-2 and TRBJ2-7, with TRBD2 identical over 7 bases. V dropped 1 base and J dropped 6; count of bases not matched to a gene: 15. The CDR3 length is 17 residues. Germline CDR1 is SGHTA and CDR2 is FQGNSA. The CDR3 protein is CASSLGGVFAGRGEQYF. The CDR3 DNA reads TGTGCCAGCAGCTTAGGGGGAGTATTCGCAGGGAGGGGCGAGCAGTACTTC.

DNA for the CDR3: TGTGCCAGCAGCGCTGGACTAGCGGTGATCAATGAGCAGTTCTTC. Translation gives CASSAGLAVINEQFF. This chain joins TRBV6-5 and TRBJ2-1; 10 positions match TRBD2. V was pared by 6 bases and J by 6 bases, with 8 bases of the junction left unmatched. The CDR3 loop spans 15 amino acids. Germline CDR1 and CDR2: MNHEY and SVGAGI.

The chain recombines TRBV5-1 with TRBJ2-3, with 11 bases lining up with TRBD1. This CDR3 contains 17 residues. Germline assignment: CDR1 SGHRS and CDR2 YFSETQ. With 0 bases clipped from V and 6 bases from J, the junction kept 9 bases outside the gene matches. This chain's CDR3 is CASSLARGQGVLDTQYF. CDR3 coding DNA: TGCGCCAGCAGCTTGGCCAGGGGACAGGGGGTCTTGGATACGCAGTATTTT.

This chain connects TRBV28 to TRBJ1-5; D possibly corresponds to TRBD1 (5 bases). V gave up 7 bases and J gave up 3 bases, with 16 bases separating them. This CDR3 has 15 residues. The V gene's germline CDR1 is MDHEN and CDR2 SYDVKM. CDR3 bases: TGTGCCAGCAACGGCCAGGACATTAACAATCAGCCCCAGCATTTT. Translated: CASNGQDINNQPQHF.